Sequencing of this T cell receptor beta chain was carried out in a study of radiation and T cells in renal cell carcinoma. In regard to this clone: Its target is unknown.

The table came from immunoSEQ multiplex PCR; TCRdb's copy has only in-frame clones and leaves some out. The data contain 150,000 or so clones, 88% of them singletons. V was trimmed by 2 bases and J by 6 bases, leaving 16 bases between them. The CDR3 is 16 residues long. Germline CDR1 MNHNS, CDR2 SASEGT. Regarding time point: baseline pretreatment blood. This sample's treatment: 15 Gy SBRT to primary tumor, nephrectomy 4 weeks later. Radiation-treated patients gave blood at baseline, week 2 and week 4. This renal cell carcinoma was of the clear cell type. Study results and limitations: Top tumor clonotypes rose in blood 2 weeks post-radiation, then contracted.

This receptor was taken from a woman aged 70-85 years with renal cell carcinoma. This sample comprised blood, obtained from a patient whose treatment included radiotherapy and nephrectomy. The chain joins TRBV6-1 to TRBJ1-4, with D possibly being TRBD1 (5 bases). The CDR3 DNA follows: TGTGCCAGCAGTGAAAAATCGCAGGGATGGGATGAAAAACTGTTTTTT. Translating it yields CASSEKSQGWDEKLFF.